The table lists the clone carrying this T cell receptor beta chain with a few counts. The sample belongs to a study of follicular helper T cells after annual influenza vaccination. Whole-study context: Some donors were sampled over the 2013-2014, 2014-2015 and 2015-2016 vaccinations.

Time point meaning: 2014-2015 season, pre-vaccination. Community-dwelling subjects without influenza vaccination in the prior 6 months were enrolled. Using immunoSEQ multiplex PCR, the repertoire was profiled, and TCRdb retains in-frame clones only, with some absent. The sample lists more than 10,000 clones; roughly 78% were seen once. V shed 5 bases, J shed 7 bases, and the junction held 6 bases outside the gene matches. Germline V gene lookup returns CDR1 SEHNR and CDR2 FQNEAQ (reference sequence). The CDR3 runs to 15 residues. The sample was CXCR5- memory CD4+ T cells sorted from blood, taken on the day of influenza vaccination. The receptor's source is an adult who received the influenza vaccine. V is TRBV7-9 and J is TRBJ1-6, with 9 bases that match TRBD1. The CDR3 is CASSRRDRENSPLHF. CDR3 sequence (DNA): TGTGCCAGCAGCCGCCGGGACAGGGAGAATTCACCCCTCCACTTT.